This TCR beta chain was found in a study of cytomegalovirus exposure and HLA in healthy donors (dated 2017 in TCRdb). A note on the overall study: The 550 to 750 repertoires of the first cohort and the approximately 130 validation repertoires were produced on the same platform, according to a later analysis. The study aimed to test whether cataloging public T cell receptors could reveal signatures of past pathogen exposure. Along with the approximately 650-subject first cohort, a separate validation cohort of over a hundred different subjects was used. High-throughput TCR immunosequencing, statistical association of individual TCRs with disease status, and machine learning were combined to predict cytomegalovirus infection status.

CDR1 and CDR2, per the germline V gene, are SGHAT and FQNNGV. Including the terminal cysteine and phenylalanine, the CDR3 comprises 15 residues. CDR3 DNA only is kept here, 45 bases in frame from base 1. General findings and caveats noted by the study authors: Across donors, most TCR sequences were observed very rarely, whereas some public TCRs were present in many individuals. All 120 or so repertoires were used to score co-occurrence in the validation cohort in a later analysis, because that analysis had no HLA typing for the cohort. In a later analysis, TCRs clustered in the first cohort were found to also tend to co-occur in the 120 or so validation repertoires, with approximately 94% of cluster scores above 0. The authors suggested that the approach could potentially be generalized to other disease states and immunological phenotypes. The study listed 164 TCR beta chains as associated with cytomegalovirus. The classifier was reported to diagnose cytomegalovirus status with high specificity and sensitivity in both the original and validation cohorts. In vitro tests confirmed that a few of the cytomegalovirus-associated TCR beta chains recognize cytomegalovirus antigens.

The donors belonged to the validation cohort of 90 to 150 subjects, which was separate from the approximately 700-subject first cohort. Comment on this clone: It lacks a known antigen. One junction end does not reproduce the germline sequence, and a read error may be involved.

The library was generated by the immunoSEQ multiplex PCR assay. The original methods were these. A statistical classification framework was built to diagnose cytomegalovirus status from the catalog of TCR beta chain sequences. Not all clones reach the TCRdb copy of this immuneACCESS table, which keeps in-frame sequences only. Checked studies attribute under half of the gap to unresolved V genes and leave the rest unexplained. V, J and clone size reflect that table, while D and trimming were determined from the DNA. For this sample the table gives some 120,000 clones, of which approximately 94% were detected only once. Roughly 1.2% of the sample belongs to the ten largest clones.

This receptor chain uses TRBV11-2 and TRBJ1-2, and TRBD1 matches 9 of the central bases. Material: PBMCs. The clonotype comes from a woman under 30 in good health and CMV-seronegative. The CDR3 is CASSLTGTGKLRAAF. The base sequence is TGTGCCAGCAGCTTAACCGGGACAGGGAAACTTAGGGCGGCCTTC.